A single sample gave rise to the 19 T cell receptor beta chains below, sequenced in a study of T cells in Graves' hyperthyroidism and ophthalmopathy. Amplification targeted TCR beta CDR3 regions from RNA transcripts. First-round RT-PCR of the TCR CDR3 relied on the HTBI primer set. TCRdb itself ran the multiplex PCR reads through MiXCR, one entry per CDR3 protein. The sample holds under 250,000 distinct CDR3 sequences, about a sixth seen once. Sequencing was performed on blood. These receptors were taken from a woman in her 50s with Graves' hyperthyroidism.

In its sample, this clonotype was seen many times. The CDR3: CASSRQRGGTSTDTQYF. CDR3 DNA sequence: TGTGCCAGCAGCCGACAACGAGGGGGAACTAGCACAGATACGCAGTATTTT. The chain joins TRBV7-2 to TRBJ2-3; perhaps TRBD1 as D (6 bases). Germline CDR1 reads SGHTA; CDR2 reads FQGNSA. This CDR3 is built from 17 residues. Trimming pared 5 bases from V and 0 bases from J, leaving 18 bases between. Full variable domain (rest looked up from reference TRBV7-2 and TRBJ2-3): GAGVSQSPSNKVTEKGKDVELRCDPISGHTALYWYRQSLGQGLEFLIYFQGNSAPDKSGLPSDRFSAERTGGSVSTLTIQRTQQEDSAVYLCASSRQRGGTSTDTQYFGPGTRLTVL.

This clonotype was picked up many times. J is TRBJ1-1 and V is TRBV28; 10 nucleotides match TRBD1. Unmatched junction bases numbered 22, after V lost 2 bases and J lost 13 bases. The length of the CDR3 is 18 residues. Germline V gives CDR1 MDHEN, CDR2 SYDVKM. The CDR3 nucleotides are TGTGCCAGCAGTTTAAGGGGATTTCCGGGACAGGGGAGCGGTATCGATTTCTTT. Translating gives CASSLRGFPGQGSGIDFF.

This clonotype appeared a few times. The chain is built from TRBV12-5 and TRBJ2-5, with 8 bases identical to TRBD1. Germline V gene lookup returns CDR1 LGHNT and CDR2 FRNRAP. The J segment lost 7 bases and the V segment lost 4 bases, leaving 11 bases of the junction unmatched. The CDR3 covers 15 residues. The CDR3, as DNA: TGTGCTAGTGGTTCCCACTCCGGACAGGGCGGGACCCAGTACTTC. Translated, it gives CASGSHSGQGGTQYF. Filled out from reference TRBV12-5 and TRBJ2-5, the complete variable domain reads DARVTQTPRHKVTEMGQEVTMRCQPILGHNTVFWYRQTMMQGLELLAYFRNRAPLDDSGMPKDRFSAEMPDATLATLKIQPSEPRDSAVYFCASGSHSGQGGTQYFGPGTRLLVL.

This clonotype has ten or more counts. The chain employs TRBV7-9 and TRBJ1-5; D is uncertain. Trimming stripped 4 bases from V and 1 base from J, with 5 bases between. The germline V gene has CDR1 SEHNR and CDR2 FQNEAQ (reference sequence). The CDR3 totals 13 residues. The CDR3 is CASSSQSNQPQHF. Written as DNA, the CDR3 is TGTGCCAGCAGCTCCCAAAGCAATCAGCCCCAGCATTTT.

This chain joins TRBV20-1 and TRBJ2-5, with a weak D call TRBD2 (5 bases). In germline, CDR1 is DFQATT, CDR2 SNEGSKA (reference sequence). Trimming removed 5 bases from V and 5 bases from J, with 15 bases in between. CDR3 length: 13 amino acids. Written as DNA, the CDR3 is TGCAGTGCTCCCCCCAACCGGAGGGAGACCCAGTACTTC. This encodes CSAPPNRRETQYF.

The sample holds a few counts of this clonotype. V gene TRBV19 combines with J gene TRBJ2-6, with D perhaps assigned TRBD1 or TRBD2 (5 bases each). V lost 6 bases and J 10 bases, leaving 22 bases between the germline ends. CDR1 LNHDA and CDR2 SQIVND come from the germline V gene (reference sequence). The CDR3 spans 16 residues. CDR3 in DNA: TGTGCCAGTAGAAGATGGGACGTATCTGAGTTAAACGTCCTGACTTTC. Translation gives CASRRWDVSELNVLTF. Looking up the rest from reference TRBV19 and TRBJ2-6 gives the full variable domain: DGGITQSPKYLFRKEGQNVTLSCEQNLNHDAMYWYRQDPGQGLRLIYYSQIVNDFQKGDIAEGYSVSREKKESFPLTVTSAQKNPTAFYLCASRRWDVSELNVLTFGAGSRLTVL.

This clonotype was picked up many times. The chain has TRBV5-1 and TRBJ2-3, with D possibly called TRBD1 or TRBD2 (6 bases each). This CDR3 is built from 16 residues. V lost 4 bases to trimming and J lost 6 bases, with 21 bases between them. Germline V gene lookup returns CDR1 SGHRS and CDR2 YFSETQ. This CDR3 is CASSDVGQRRVDTQYF. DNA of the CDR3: TGCGCCAGCAGCGACGTTGGACAGCGGAGGGTCGATACGCAGTATTTT.

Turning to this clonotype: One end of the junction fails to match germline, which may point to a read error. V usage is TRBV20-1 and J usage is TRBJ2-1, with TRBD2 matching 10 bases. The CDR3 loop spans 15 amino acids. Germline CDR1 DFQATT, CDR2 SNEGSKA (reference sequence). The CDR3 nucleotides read TGCAGTGCTCCCCTAGCGGGAGTCGGAACCAATGAGCAGTCCTTC. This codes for CSAPLAGVGTNEQSF.

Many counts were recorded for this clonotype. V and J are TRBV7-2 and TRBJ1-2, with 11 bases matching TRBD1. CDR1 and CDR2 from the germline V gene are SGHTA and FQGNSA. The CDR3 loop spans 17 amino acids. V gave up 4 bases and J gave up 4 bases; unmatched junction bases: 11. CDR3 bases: TGTGCCAGCAGCTCCCGATTAGCCGGGACAGGGGGCTATGGCTACACCTTC. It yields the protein CASSSRLAGTGGYGYTF.

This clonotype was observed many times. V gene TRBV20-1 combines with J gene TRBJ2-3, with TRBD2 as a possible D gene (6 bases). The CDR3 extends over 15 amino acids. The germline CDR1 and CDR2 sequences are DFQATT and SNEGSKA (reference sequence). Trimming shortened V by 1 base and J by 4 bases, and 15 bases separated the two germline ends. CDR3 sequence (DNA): TGCAGTGCTAGAGGGGGCGGGATGGCTGCAGATACGCAGTATTTT. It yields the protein CSARGGGMAADTQYF.

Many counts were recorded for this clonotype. This CDR3 is CASSSGQEGEQFF. The DNA for the CDR3 is TGTGCCAGCAGCTCTGGACAGGAGGGTGAGCAGTTCTTC. The chain carries TRBV7-9 and TRBJ2-1; D is perhaps TRBD1 (7 bases). From germline, CDR1 is SEHNR and CDR2 FQNEAQ (reference sequence). V shed 4 bases and J shed 9 bases, with 13 bases lying between them. This CDR3 has 13 amino acids.

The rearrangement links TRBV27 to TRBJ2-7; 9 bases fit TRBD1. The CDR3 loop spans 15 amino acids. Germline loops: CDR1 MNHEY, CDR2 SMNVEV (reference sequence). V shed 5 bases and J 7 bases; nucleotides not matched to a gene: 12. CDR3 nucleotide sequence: TGTGCCAGCAGTCGGAACCGGGACAGGGCAAAAGAGCAGTACTTC. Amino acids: CASSRNRDRAKEQYF.

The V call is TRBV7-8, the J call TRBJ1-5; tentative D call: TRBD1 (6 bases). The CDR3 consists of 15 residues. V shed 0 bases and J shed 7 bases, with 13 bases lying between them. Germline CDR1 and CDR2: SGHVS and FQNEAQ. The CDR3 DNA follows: TGTGCCAGCAGCTTAGCCAGGGGTAATCTACAGCCCCAGCATTTT. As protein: CASSLARGNLQPQHF.

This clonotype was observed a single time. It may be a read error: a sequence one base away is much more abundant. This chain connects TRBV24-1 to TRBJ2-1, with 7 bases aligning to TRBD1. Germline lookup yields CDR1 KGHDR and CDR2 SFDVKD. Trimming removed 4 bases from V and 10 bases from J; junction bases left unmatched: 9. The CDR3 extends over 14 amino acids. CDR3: CATSESTGKGEQFF. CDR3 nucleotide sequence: TGTGCCACCAGTGAATCGACAGGGAAGGGCGAGCAGTTCTTC.

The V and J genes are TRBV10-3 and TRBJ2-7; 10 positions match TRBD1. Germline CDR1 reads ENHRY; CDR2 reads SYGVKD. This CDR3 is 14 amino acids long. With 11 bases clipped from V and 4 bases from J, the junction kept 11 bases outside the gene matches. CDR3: CASQETGGVYEQYF. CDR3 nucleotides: TGTGCCTCGCAGGAGACAGGGGGCGTTTACGAGCAGTACTTC.

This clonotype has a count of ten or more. CDR3 sequence: CASSLNTRSSLGYTF. CDR3 sequence (DNA): TGTGCCAGCAGCCTAAACACCCGTAGCTCTCTTGGCTACACCTTC. The V gene is TRBV7-3, the J gene TRBJ1-2; D unresolved. The germline gives CDR1 SGHTA, CDR2 FQGTGA. V was clipped by 5 bases and J by 7 bases, with 20 bases between them. The length of the CDR3 is 15 residues.

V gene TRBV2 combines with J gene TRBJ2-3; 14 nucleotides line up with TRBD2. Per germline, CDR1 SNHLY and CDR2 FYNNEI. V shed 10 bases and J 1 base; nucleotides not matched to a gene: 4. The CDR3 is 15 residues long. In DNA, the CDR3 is TGTGCCACTACGGGACTAGCGGGGGGCACAGATACGCAGTATTTT. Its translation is CATTGLAGGTDTQYF.

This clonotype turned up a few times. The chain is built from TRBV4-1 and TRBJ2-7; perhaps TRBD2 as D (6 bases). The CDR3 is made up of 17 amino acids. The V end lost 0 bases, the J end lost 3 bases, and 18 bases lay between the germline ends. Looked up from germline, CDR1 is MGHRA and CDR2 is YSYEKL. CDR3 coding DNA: TGCGCCAGCAGCCAAGATAGGCTGGGACTGGATAGCTACGAGCAGTACTTC. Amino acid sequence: CASSQDRLGLDSYEQYF.

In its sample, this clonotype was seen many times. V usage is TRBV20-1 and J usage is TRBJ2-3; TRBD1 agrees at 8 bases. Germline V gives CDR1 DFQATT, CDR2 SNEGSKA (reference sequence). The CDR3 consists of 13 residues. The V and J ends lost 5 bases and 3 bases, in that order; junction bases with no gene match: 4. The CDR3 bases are TGCAGTGCTGCTAGACAGGGGACAGATACGCAGTATTTT. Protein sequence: CSAARQGTDTQYF.